Listed below are T cell receptor beta chains from one sample, sequenced in a study of T cell repertoires in cytomegalovirus infection. Their specific antigens are unknown. MiXCR was run by TCRdb on the reads, yielding one entry per CDR3 protein. The sample has under 120,000 distinct CDR3 sequences, under 45% seen once. Specimen: CD8+ T cells from cultured PBMCs, collected from culture after CMV antigen stimulation. These receptors were obtained from a human donor in good health (CMV status not recorded). Some clones in this sample may be carry-over from other donors' samples. The CDR3 runs from the conserved cysteine through the conserved F or W. D genes are given only for firm matches. Size is stated for part of the rows, as once, few or many counts, or as a class when the clone is expanded.

d_call: .
j_call: TRBJ1-1
clone_size: .
v_call: TRBV6-5
cdr3_aa: CASSYRWATKNTEAFF

d_call: TRBD1
j_call: TRBJ2-1
clone_size: .
v_call: TRBV7-2
cdr3_aa: CASSLVGRGLNEQFF

d_call: .
j_call: TRBJ1-1
clone_size: .
v_call: TRBV7-3
cdr3_aa: CASSPTTGTTEAFF

d_call: TRBD2
j_call: TRBJ2-3
clone_size: once
v_call: TRBV7-9
cdr3_aa: CASSELAGDTQYF

d_call: TRBD2
j_call: TRBJ2-1
clone_size: few
v_call: TRBV28
cdr3_aa: CASRPGLAGGPFYNEQFF

d_call: TRBD1
j_call: TRBJ1-1
clone_size: few
v_call: TRBV10-3
cdr3_aa: CAISKGQGQAFF

d_call: .
j_call: TRBJ1-1
clone_size: few
v_call: TRBV7-9
cdr3_aa: CASSSGPIEEAFF

d_call: TRBD2
j_call: TRBJ2-3
clone_size: .
v_call: TRBV4-2
cdr3_aa: CASSQLTGLAGGRTDTQYF

d_call: TRBD1
j_call: TRBJ2-7
clone_size: .
v_call: TRBV6-5
cdr3_aa: CASSGGQGTEQYF

d_call: TRBD2
j_call: TRBJ2-2
clone_size: .
v_call: TRBV7-6
cdr3_aa: CASSLGGLAFTGELFF

d_call: TRBD2
j_call: TRBJ2-1
clone_size: few
v_call: TRBV5-4
cdr3_aa: CASSPLLGGSNEQFF

d_call: .
j_call: TRBJ1-6
clone_size: .
v_call: TRBV6-6
cdr3_aa: CASSPQGSPLHF

d_call: TRBD2
j_call: TRBJ2-3
clone_size: many
v_call: TRBV10-3
cdr3_aa: CAISGPGSGAVLTDTQYF

d_call: .
j_call: TRBJ2-5
clone_size: .
v_call: TRBV20-1
cdr3_aa: CSARESALQETQYF

d_call: .
j_call: TRBJ1-5
clone_size: .
v_call: TRBV6-2/TRBV6-3
cdr3_aa: CASSYSVLGVYSNQPQHF

d_call: .
j_call: TRBJ1-1
clone_size: once
v_call: TRBV20-1
cdr3_aa: CSARDPRVILNTEAFF

d_call: .
j_call: TRBJ2-7
clone_size: .
v_call: TRBV11-2
cdr3_aa: CASSAVGTQTYEQYF

d_call: TRBD2
j_call: TRBJ2-1
clone_size: .
v_call: TRBV13
cdr3_aa: CASSSRGGLPEQFF

d_call: TRBD2
j_call: TRBJ2-1
clone_size: .
v_call: TRBV7-2
cdr3_aa: CASSLGRGSNYNEQFF

d_call: TRBD1
j_call: TRBJ2-7
clone_size: few
v_call: TRBV7-6
cdr3_aa: CASSGPGTGNEQYF

d_call: .
j_call: TRBJ2-1
clone_size: few
v_call: TRBV7-6
cdr3_aa: CASTQSGVYNEQFF

d_call: .
j_call: TRBJ2-5
clone_size: many
v_call: TRBV20-1
cdr3_aa: CSATLGGGRSKETQYF

d_call: TRBD1
j_call: TRBJ1-5
clone_size: .
v_call: TRBV12-3/TRBV12-4
cdr3_aa: CASSFRQGVHNQPQHF

d_call: .
j_call: TRBJ2-7
clone_size: .
v_call: TRBV6-6
cdr3_aa: CASGPRAGEQYF

d_call: TRBD1
j_call: TRBJ1-1
clone_size: few
v_call: TRBV6-5
cdr3_aa: CASSSGQDGVNTEAFF

d_call: .
j_call: TRBJ2-7
clone_size: once
v_call: TRBV25-1
cdr3_aa: CASALGSSYEQYF

d_call: TRBD2
j_call: TRBJ2-7
clone_size: .
v_call: TRBV7-6
cdr3_aa: CANSTTRTSGASSSYEQYF

d_call: .
j_call: TRBJ2-7
clone_size: many
v_call: TRBV7-2
cdr3_aa: CASSLAPRQTQTFYEQYF

d_call: .
j_call: TRBJ1-1
clone_size: few
v_call: TRBV7-2
cdr3_aa: CASSSSGSRRVGAFF

d_call: TRBD1
j_call: TRBJ1-1
clone_size: few
v_call: TRBV11-2
cdr3_aa: CASSGDRGAFF

d_call: .
j_call: TRBJ2-7
clone_size: .
v_call: TRBV14
cdr3_aa: CASSPGKHEQYF

d_call: .
j_call: TRBJ1-6
clone_size: .
v_call: TRBV2
cdr3_aa: CASKAELSSYNSPLHF

d_call: .
j_call: TRBJ1-1
clone_size: once
v_call: TRBV4-1
cdr3_aa: CASSQDRYGTEAFF

d_call: TRBD1
j_call: TRBJ1-2
clone_size: .
v_call: TRBV7-4
cdr3_aa: CASSFTTGGEGYTF

d_call: .
j_call: TRBJ2-1
clone_size: .
v_call: TRBV19
cdr3_aa: CASSLQLLYNEQFF

d_call: .
j_call: TRBJ1-5
clone_size: .
v_call: TRBV12-3/TRBV12-4
cdr3_aa: CASGQGQPQHF

d_call: TRBD1
j_call: TRBJ1-5
clone_size: few
v_call: TRBV20-1
cdr3_aa: CSLQDRGNQPQHF

d_call: .
j_call: TRBJ2-5
clone_size: .
v_call: TRBV11-2
cdr3_aa: CTSYTDGGETQYF

d_call: .
j_call: TRBJ1-1
clone_size: .
v_call: TRBV11-1
cdr3_aa: CASSLDLGAGTEAFF

d_call: TRBD2
j_call: TRBJ2-5
clone_size: .
v_call: TRBV27
cdr3_aa: CASSPRGLAEQETQYF

d_call: TRBD1
j_call: TRBJ1-1
clone_size: .
v_call: TRBV11-1
cdr3_aa: CASSLDRGPEAFF

d_call: TRBD2
j_call: TRBJ2-2
clone_size: few
v_call: TRBV18
cdr3_aa: CASSPKTSGAAGELFF

d_call: TRBD2
j_call: TRBJ2-1
clone_size: few
v_call: TRBV28
cdr3_aa: CASSLSWGGNEQFF

d_call: .
j_call: TRBJ1-1
clone_size: .
v_call: TRBV4-1
cdr3_aa: CASSQDRRETEAFF

d_call: .
j_call: TRBJ1-2
clone_size: once
v_call: TRBV7-3
cdr3_aa: CASSPGPEILYGYTF

d_call: .
j_call: TRBJ2-1
clone_size: .
v_call: TRBV27
cdr3_aa: CASSAKSSYNEQFF